The clone carrying this TCR beta chain was found many times. What it binds is unknown. Combining iRepertoire HTBI primers with Arm-PCR of CDR3 regions, the authors built TCR beta libraries. A single record per CDR3 protein comes from TCRdb applying MiXCR to the multiplex PCR reads. The sample has roughly 500,000 distinct CDR3 sequences; more than 10% are singletons. The data are from a study of regulatory T cells in long-lasting Graves disease. As for the study in general: New Graves' disease cases had less than 3 months of antithyroid drugs.

Time point in this sample: newly diagnosed GD, antithyroid drugs for less than 3 months. Researchers made the TCR library from RNA that was extracted from PBMCs. Study-wide results and limits: Limited samples may have lowered accuracy.

The data were also submitted as part of a second study, on T cells in Graves' hyperthyroidism and ophthalmopathy. In that study: Using the HTBI primer set, a first-round RT-PCR was run on the TCR CDR3.

The starting material was peripheral blood mononuclear cells (PBMCs), obtained at new diagnosis, from a patient treated with antithyroid drugs. This TCR derives from a woman aged 30 to 39 with Graves disease.

The CDR3 here is CASSGTHSSYEQYF. In nucleotides, the CDR3 is TGTGCCAGCAGCGGGACCCACAGCTCCTACGAGCAGTACTTC. This chain uses TRBV11-2 with TRBJ2-7; tentatively, D is TRBD1 or TRBD2 (5 bases each). Germline CDR1 reads SGHAT; CDR2 reads FQNNGV. Trimming removed 5 bases at V and 0 bases at J, with 11 bases between. CDR3 size: 14 residues.